This T cell receptor beta chain originates from a study of neurological immune-mediated disorders. V gave up 6 bases and J gave up 7 bases; unmatched junction bases: 5. Germline values: CDR1 ENHRY, CDR2 SYGVKD. CDR3 length: 13 residues. 5'RACE with 10-nucleotide random UMIs generated the cDNA. MiXCR was run by TCRdb on the 5' RACE reads, yielding one entry per CDR3 protein. In the table there are about 79,000 distinct CDR3 sequences, less than 15% of which are singletons. This clonotype was counted many times. The antigen is undetermined. Study findings and constraints: HTLV-1-associated myelopathy displayed the greatest TCR clonal expansion, and multiple sclerosis exhibited the smallest, lower than that of healthy controls.

Volunteers from a blood bank in Maryland, USA, constituted the healthy controls. PBMCs stored at -80 C, 2 million in total, were the source of the unsorted libraries. V and J are TRBV10-3 and TRBJ2-2; 7 bases match TRBD2. Sequencing input: PBMCs. The receptor was isolated from a woman aged 45-59 years in good health. CDR3 sequence reads: CAIRASGGGELFF. The CDR3 coding sequence is TGTGCCATCAGGGCTAGCGGTGGCGGGGAGCTGTTTTTT.